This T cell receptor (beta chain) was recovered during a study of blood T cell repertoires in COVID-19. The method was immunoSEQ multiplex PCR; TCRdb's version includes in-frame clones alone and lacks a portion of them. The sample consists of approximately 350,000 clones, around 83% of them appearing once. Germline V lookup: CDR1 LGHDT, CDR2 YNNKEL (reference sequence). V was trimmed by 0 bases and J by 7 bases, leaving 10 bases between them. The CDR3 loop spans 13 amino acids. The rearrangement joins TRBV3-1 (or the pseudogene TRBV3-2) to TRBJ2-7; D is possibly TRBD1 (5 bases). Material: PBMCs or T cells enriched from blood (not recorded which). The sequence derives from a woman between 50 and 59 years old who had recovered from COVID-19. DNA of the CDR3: TGTGCCAGCAGCCAAGACCCAGGGCCTGAGCAGTACTTC. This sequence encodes CASSQDPGPEQYF.